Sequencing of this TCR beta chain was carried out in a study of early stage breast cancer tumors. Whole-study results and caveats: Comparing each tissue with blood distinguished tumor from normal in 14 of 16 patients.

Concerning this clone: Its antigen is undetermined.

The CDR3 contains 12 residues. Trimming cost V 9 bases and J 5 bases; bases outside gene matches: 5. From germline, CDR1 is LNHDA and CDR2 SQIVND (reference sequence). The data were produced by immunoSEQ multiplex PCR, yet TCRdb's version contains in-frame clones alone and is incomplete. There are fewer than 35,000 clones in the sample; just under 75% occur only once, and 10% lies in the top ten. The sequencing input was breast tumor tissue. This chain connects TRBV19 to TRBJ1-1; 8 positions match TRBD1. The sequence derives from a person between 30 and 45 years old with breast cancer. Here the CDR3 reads CASLTGGTEAFF. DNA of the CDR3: TGTGCCAGCCTTACAGGGGGAACTGAAGCTTTCTTT.